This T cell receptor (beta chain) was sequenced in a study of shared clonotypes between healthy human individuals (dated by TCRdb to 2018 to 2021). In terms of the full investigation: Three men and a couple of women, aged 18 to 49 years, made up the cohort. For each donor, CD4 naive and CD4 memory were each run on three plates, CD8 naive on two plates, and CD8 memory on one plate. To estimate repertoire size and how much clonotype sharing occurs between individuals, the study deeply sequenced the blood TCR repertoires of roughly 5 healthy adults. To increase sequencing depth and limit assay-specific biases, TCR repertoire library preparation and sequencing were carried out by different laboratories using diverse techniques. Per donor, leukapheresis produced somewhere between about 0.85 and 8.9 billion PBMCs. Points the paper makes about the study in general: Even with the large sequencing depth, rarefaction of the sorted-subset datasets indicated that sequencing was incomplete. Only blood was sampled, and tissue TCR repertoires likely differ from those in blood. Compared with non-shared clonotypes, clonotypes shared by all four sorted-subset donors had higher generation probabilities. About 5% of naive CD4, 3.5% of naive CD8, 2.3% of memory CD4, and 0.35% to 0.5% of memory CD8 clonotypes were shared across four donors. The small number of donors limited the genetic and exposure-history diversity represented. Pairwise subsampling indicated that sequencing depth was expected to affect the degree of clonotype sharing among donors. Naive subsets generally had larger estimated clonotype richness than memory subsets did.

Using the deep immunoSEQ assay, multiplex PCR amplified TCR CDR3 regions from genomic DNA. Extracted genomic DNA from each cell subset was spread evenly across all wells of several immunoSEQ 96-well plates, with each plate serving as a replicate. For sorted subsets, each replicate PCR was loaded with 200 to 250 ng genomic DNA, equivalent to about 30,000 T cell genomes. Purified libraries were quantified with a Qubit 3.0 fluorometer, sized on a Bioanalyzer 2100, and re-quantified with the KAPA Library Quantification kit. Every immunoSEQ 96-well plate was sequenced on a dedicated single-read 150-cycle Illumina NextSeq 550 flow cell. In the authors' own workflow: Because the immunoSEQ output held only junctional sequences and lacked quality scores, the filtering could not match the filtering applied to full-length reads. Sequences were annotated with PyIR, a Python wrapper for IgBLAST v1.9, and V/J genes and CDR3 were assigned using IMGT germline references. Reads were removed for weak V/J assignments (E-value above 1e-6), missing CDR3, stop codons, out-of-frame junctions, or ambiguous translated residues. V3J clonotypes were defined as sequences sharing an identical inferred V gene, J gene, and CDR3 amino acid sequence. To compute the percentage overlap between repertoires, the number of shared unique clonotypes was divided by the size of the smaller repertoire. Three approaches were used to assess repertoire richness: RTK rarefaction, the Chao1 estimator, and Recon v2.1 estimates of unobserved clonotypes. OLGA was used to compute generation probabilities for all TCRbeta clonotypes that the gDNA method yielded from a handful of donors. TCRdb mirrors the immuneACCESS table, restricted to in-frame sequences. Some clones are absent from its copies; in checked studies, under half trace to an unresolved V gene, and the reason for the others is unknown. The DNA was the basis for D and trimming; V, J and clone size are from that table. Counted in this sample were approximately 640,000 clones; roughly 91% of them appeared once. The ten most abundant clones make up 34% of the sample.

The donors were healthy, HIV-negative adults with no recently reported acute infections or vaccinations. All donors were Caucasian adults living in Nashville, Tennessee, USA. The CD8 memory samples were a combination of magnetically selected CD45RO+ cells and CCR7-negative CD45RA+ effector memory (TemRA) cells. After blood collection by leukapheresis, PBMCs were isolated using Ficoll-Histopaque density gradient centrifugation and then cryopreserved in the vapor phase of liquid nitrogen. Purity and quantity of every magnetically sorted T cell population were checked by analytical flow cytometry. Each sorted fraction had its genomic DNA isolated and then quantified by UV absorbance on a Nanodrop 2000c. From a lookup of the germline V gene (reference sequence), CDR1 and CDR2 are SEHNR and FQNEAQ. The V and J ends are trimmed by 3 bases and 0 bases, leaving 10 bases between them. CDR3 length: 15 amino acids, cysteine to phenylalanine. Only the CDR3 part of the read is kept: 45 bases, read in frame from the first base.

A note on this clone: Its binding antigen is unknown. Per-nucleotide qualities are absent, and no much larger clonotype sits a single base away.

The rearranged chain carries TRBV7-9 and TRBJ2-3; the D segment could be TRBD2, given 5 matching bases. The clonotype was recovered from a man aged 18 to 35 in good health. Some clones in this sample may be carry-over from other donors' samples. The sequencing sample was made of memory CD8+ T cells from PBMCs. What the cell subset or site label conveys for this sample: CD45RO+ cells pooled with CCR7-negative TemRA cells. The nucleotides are TGTGCCAGCAGCTTCACTAGTATGAGCACAGATACGCAGTATTTT. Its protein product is CASSFTSMSTDTQYF.